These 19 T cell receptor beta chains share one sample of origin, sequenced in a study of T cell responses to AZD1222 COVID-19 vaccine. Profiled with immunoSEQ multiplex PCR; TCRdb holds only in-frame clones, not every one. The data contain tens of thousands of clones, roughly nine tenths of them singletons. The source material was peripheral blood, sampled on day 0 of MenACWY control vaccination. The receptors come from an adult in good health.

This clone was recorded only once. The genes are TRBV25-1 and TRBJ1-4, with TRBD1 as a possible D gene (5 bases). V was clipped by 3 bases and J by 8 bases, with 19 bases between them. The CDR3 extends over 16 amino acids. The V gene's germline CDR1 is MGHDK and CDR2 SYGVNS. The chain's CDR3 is CASSDPYGGEEEKLFF. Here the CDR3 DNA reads TGTGCCAGCAGTGACCCTTACGGAGGGGAGGAAGAAAAACTGTTTTTT.

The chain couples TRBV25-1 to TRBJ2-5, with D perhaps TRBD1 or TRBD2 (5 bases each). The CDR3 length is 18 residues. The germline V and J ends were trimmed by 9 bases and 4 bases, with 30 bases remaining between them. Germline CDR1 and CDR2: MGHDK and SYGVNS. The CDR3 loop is CASQPRLGMGVAGETQYF. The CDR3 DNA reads TGTGCCAGTCAGCCCCGGTTGGGTATGGGGGTAGCAGGAGAGACCCAGTACTTC.

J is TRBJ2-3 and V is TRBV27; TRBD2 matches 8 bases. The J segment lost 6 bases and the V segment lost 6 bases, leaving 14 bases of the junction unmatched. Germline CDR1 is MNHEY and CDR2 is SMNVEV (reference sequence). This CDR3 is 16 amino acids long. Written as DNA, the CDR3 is TGTGCCAGCAGCTTTGCCCGGGAGGGTCTTGGGGATACGCAGTATTTT. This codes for CASSFAREGLGDTQYF.

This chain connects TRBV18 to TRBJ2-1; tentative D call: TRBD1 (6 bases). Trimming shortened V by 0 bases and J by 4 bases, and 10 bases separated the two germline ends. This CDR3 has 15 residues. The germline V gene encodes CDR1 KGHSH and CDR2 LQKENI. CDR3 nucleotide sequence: TGTGCCAGCTCACCACCTCTAGACAGGTACAATGAGCAGTTCTTC. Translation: CASSPPLDRYNEQFF.

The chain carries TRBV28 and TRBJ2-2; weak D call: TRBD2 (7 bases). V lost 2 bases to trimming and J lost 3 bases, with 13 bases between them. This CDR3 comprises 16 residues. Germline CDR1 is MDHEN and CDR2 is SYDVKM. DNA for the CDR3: TGTGCCAGCAGTTTAACGGGGGGCGCCTACACCGGGGAGCTGTTTTTT. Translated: CASSLTGGAYTGELFF. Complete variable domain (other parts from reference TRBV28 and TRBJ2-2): DVKVTQSSRYLVKRTGEKVFLECVQDMDHENMFWYRQDPGLGLRLIYFSYDVKMKEKGDIPEGYSVSREKKERFSLILESASTNQTSMYLCASSLTGGAYTGELFFGEGSRLTVL.

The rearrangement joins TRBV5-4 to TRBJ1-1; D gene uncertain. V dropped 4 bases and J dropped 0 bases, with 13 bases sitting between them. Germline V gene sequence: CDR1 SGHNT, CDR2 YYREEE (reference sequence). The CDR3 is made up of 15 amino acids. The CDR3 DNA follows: TGTGCCAGCAGCCCGACACTAAACATGAACACTGAAGCTTTCTTT. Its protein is CASSPTLNMNTEAFF.

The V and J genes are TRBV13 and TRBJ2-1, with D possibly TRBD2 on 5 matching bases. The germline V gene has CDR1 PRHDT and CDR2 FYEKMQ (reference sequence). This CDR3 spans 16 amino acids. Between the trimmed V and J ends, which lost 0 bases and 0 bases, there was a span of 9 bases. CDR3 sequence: CASSLGGVSSYNEQFF. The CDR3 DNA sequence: TGTGCCAGCAGCTTAGGCGGGGTGAGCTCCTACAATGAGCAGTTCTTC.

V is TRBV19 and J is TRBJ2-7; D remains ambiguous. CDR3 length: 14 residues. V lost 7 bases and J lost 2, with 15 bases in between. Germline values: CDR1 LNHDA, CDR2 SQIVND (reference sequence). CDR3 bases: TGTGCCAGTAACAACGCACAGTACCCCTACGAGCAGTACTTC. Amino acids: CASNNAQYPYEQYF.

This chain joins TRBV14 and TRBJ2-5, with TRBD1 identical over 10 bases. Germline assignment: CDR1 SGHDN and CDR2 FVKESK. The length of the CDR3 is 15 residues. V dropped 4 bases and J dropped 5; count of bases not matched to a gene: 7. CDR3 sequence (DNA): TGTGCCAGCAGCCCCATCGACAGGGGGCGGGAGACCCAGTACTTC. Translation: CASSPIDRGRETQYF.

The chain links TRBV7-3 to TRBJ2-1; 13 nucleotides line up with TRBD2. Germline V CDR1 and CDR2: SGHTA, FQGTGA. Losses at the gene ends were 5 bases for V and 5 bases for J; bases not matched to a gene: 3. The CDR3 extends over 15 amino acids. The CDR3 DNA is TGTGCCAGCAGCCGGACTAGCGGGGGAGACAATGAGCAGTTCTTC. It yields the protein CASSRTSGGDNEQFF.

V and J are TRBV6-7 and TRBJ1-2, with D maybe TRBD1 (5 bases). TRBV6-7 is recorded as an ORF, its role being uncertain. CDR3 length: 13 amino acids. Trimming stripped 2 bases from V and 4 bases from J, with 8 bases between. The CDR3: CASSYHRGYGYTF. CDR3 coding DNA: TGTGCCAGCAGTTACCATAGGGGCTATGGCTACACCTTC.

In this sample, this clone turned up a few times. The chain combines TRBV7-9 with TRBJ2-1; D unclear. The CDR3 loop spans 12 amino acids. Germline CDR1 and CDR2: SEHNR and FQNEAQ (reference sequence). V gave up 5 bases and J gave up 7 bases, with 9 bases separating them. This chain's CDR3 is CASSRTRNEQFF. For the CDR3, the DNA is TGTGCCAGCAGCCGAACGCGGAATGAGCAGTTCTTC.

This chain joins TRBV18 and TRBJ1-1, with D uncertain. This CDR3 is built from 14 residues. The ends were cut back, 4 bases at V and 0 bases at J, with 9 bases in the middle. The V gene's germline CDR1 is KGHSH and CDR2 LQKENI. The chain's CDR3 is CASSLPRMNTEAFF. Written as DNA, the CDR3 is TGTGCCAGCTCACTTCCACGAATGAACACTGAAGCTTTCTTT.

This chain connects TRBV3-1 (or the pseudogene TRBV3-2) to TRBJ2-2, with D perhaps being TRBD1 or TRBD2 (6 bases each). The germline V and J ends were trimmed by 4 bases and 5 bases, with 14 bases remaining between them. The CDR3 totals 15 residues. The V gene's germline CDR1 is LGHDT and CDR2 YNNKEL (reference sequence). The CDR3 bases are TGTGCCAGCAGCCCCGGAGGGGGGAGGACCGGGGAGCTGTTTTTT. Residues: CASSPGGGRTGELFF.

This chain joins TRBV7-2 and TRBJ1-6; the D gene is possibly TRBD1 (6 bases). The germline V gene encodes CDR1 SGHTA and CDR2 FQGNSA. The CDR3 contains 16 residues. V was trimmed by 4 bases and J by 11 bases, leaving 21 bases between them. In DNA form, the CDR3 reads TGTGCCAGCAGCTCTAAGACAGGCGTAATCCGGGCACCCCTCCACTTT. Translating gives CASSSKTGVIRAPLHF.

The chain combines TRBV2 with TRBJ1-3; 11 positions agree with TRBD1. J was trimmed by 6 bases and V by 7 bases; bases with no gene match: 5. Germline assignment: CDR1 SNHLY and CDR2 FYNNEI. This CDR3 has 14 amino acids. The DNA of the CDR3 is TGTGCCAGCACCGTGGGACAGGGGGTAAACACCATATATTTT. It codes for CASTVGQGVNTIYF.

The CDR3, as DNA: TGTGCCAGCAGTGAAGTGAGAGATACGCAGTATTTT. It translates to CASSEVRDTQYF. V usage is TRBV6-1 and J usage is TRBJ2-3; D gene unclear. CDR3 length equals 12 residues. Trimming cost V 1 base and J 5 bases, with 4 bases left between them. Germline V lookup: CDR1 MNHNS, CDR2 SASEGT.

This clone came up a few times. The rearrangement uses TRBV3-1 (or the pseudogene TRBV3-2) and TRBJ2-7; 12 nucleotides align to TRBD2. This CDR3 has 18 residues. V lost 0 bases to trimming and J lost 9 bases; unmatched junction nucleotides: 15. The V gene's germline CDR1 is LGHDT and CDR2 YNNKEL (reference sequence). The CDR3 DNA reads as TGTGCCAGCAGCCAAGATTGGGCTAGCGGGGGGGCATTTGGTGGGCAGTACTTC. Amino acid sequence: CASSQDWASGGAFGGQYF.

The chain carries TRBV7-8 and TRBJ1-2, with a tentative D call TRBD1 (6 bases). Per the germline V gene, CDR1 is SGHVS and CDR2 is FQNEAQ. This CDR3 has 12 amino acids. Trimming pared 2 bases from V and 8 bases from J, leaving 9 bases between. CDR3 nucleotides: TGTGCCAGCAGCTTAACAGGGAACGGCTACACCTTC. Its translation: CASSLTGNGYTF.